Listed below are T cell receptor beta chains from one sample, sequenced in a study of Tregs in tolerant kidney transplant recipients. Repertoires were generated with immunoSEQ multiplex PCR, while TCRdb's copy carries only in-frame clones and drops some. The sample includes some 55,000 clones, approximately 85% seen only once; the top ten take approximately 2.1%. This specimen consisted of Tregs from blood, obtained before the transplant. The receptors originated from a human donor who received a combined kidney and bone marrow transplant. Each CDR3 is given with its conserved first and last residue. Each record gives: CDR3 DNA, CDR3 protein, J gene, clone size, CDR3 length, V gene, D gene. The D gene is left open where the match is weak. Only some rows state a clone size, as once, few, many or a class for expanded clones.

DNA: TGTGCCAGCAGCGCCCGGGCCAACAATGAGCAGTTCTTC
CDR3: CASSARANNEQFF
J: TRBJ2-1
size: NA
length: 13
V: TRBV7-9
D: NA

DNA: TGCAGCGTAGAGGAGGGGGCGAATGGCTACACCTTC
CDR3: CSVEEGANGYTF
J: TRBJ1-2
size: NA
length: 12
V: TRBV29-1
D: TRBD1

DNA: TGTGCCAGCAGCTTCGGCCCGTCCACAGATACGCAGTATTTT
CDR3: CASSFGPSTDTQYF
J: TRBJ2-3
size: NA
length: 14
V: TRBV7-9
D: NA

DNA: TGTGCCAGCCCTGATCCTCCGCAGTATTTT
CDR3: CASPDPPQYF
J: TRBJ2-3
size: NA
length: 10
V: TRBV11-2
D: NA

DNA: TGTGCCAGCAGCCCGAGATGGACAGGGGTTCGGAGGTCGGACTACGAGCAGTACTTC
CDR3: CASSPRWTGVRRSDYEQYF
J: TRBJ2-7
size: NA
length: 19
V: TRBV2
D: TRBD1

DNA: TGTGCCAGCAGTTTGGTACAGGGAGGCTCCTACGAGCAGTACTTC
CDR3: CASSLVQGGSYEQYF
J: TRBJ2-7
size: once
length: 15
V: TRBV27
D: NA

DNA: TGTGCCAGCAGCTTAGGCGCAGGCTTACAGAAAAAGTCGGCCTACGAGCAGTACTTC
CDR3: CASSLGAGLQKKSAYEQYF
J: TRBJ2-7
size: NA
length: 19
V: TRBV7-9
D: NA

DNA: TGTGCCAGCAGTTACGCAGGGGAAATCTACAATGAGCAGTTCTTC
CDR3: CASSYAGEIYNEQFF
J: TRBJ2-1
size: NA
length: 15
V: TRBV6-5
D: NA

DNA: TGTGCCAGCAGCTTGAACGGCAGGTACACCGGGGAGCTGTTTTTT
CDR3: CASSLNGRYTGELFF
J: TRBJ2-2
size: NA
length: 15
V: TRBV5-5
D: NA

DNA: TGTGCCTGGAGGGCTAGGGACTGGAAAAACATTCAGTACTTC
CDR3: CAWRARDWKNIQYF
J: TRBJ2-4
size: NA
length: 14
V: TRBV30
D: NA

DNA: TGCGCCAGCAGCCCCGAGCGGGGGGTCTACGAGCAGTACTTC
CDR3: CASSPERGVYEQYF
J: TRBJ2-7
size: NA
length: 14
V: TRBV5-1
D: TRBD2

DNA: TGTGCCAGCAGTTTGGAAAAAACAGGCACAGATACGCAGTATTTT
CDR3: CASSLEKTGTDTQYF
J: TRBJ2-3
size: NA
length: 15
V: TRBV28
D: NA

DNA: TGTGCCAGCAGCTTGGGGGGTAATTCACCCCTCCACTTT
CDR3: CASSLGGNSPLHF
J: TRBJ1-6
size: NA
length: 13
V: TRBV11-3
D: NA

DNA: TGCGCCAGCAGCCAAGATGGGCTAGCCGAGCAGTACTTC
CDR3: CASSQDGLAEQYF
J: TRBJ2-7
size: NA
length: 13
V: TRBV4-1
D: NA

DNA: TGTGCCAGCGGGCGGGATCAAGAGACCCAGTACTTC
CDR3: CASGRDQETQYF
J: TRBJ2-5
size: once
length: 12
V: TRBV28
D: NA

DNA: TGTGCCAGCAGCCAAGATTGGTGGACAGGGGGTTGGTATGGCTACACCTTC
CDR3: CASSQDWWTGGWYGYTF
J: TRBJ1-2
size: NA
length: 17
V: TRBV14
D: TRBD1

DNA: TGTGCCAGCAGCTTGTTGCAGGGTACTGGAAACACCATATATTTT
CDR3: CASSLLQGTGNTIYF
J: TRBJ1-3
size: NA
length: 15
V: TRBV5-5
D: NA

DNA: TGTGCCAGCAGCCAGGGACAGGGGGCGCACACCGGGGAGCTGTTTTTT
CDR3: CASSQGQGAHTGELFF
J: TRBJ2-2
size: NA
length: 16
V: TRBV7-2
D: TRBD1

DNA: TGCAGCGTCGAGCGTCCGGGACACCAAGGAGGCCTAGAGCAGTTCTTC
CDR3: CSVERPGHQGGLEQFF
J: TRBJ2-1
size: NA
length: 16
V: TRBV29-1
D: NA

DNA: TGCAGCATCCGGGACAATCACGACGAGCAGTACTTC
CDR3: CSIRDNHDEQYF
J: TRBJ2-7
size: NA
length: 12
V: TRBV29-1
D: NA

DNA: TGTGCCAGCAGCTTAATGCGTGACACTGAAGCTTTCTTT
CDR3: CASSLMRDTEAFF
J: TRBJ1-1
size: NA
length: 13
V: TRBV7-9
D: NA

DNA: TGTGCCAGTAGGCCCCGGGACAGGGGGCAGGAACTGTTTTTT
CDR3: CASRPRDRGQELFF
J: TRBJ1-4
size: NA
length: 14
V: TRBV19
D: TRBD1

DNA: TGTGCCAGCAGCCCGGGCCTCAATTCATATGGCTACACCTTC
CDR3: CASSPGLNSYGYTF
J: TRBJ1-2
size: medium-sized
length: 14
V: TRBV7-2
D: NA

DNA: TGTGCCAGCAGTTACTCGACGAGGGATCAGCCCCAGCATTTT
CDR3: CASSYSTRDQPQHF
J: TRBJ1-5
size: NA
length: 14
V: TRBV6-7
D: NA

DNA: TGTGCCAGTAAGGACAGTACTAACTATGGCTACACCTTC
CDR3: CASKDSTNYGYTF
J: TRBJ1-2
size: NA
length: 13
V: TRBV19
D: NA

DNA: TGTGCCAGCAGCTTGAGAGGGGGCGGGGTTACGTCCTACGAGCAGTACTTC
CDR3: CASSLRGGGVTSYEQYF
J: TRBJ2-7
size: NA
length: 17
V: TRBV13
D: NA

DNA: TGTGCCAGCAGTAACGCCCAGGGGAATCAGCCCCAGCATTTT
CDR3: CASSNAQGNQPQHF
J: TRBJ1-5
size: few
length: 14
V: TRBV6-6
D: NA

DNA: TGTGCCAGCAGTTACGCCAAGAACACTGAAGCTTTCTTT
CDR3: CASSYAKNTEAFF
J: TRBJ1-1
size: NA
length: 13
V: TRBV6-6
D: NA

DNA: TGTGCCAGCAGCGCCGGAGGAACCTATGGCTACACCTTC
CDR3: CASSAGGTYGYTF
J: TRBJ1-2
size: NA
length: 13
V: TRBV5-5
D: NA

DNA: TGTGCCAGTAGTGCAACAGGGGAGAGAGAGACCCAGTACTTC
CDR3: CASSATGERETQYF
J: TRBJ2-5
size: NA
length: 14
V: TRBV19
D: TRBD1

DNA: TGTGCCAGCAGTCAAAGAGGGAACACTGAAGCTTTCTTT
CDR3: CASSQRGNTEAFF
J: TRBJ1-1
size: once
length: 13
V: TRBV28
D: NA

DNA: TGTGCCAGCAGTTTAGACAGGGGAGGGTCCTATAATTCACCCCTCCACTTT
CDR3: CASSLDRGGSYNSPLHF
J: TRBJ1-6
size: NA
length: 17
V: TRBV5-4
D: TRBD1

DNA: TGTGCCAGCAGCCCCACGGTGAGGGCCTACGAGCAGTACTTC
CDR3: CASSPTVRAYEQYF
J: TRBJ2-7
size: once
length: 14
V: TRBV27
D: NA

DNA: TGTGCCAGCAGCTTAGGTTGGGCTGATTCACCCCTCCACTTT
CDR3: CASSLGWADSPLHF
J: TRBJ1-6
size: NA
length: 14
V: TRBV5-4
D: NA

DNA: TGTGCCAGCAGTGACTACCGGGACTACCCTCAAGAGACCCAGTACTTC
CDR3: CASSDYRDYPQETQYF
J: TRBJ2-5
size: NA
length: 16
V: TRBV27
D: TRBD2

DNA: TGTGCCAGCAAAGACATTCAGAACACTGAAGCTTTCTTT
CDR3: CASKDIQNTEAFF
J: TRBJ1-1
size: NA
length: 13
V: TRBV7-2
D: NA

DNA: TGTGCCAGCAGCCGAACAGGGATCTATGGCTACACCTTC
CDR3: CASSRTGIYGYTF
J: TRBJ1-2
size: NA
length: 13
V: TRBV7-8
D: NA

DNA: TGTGCCAGCAGCTGGGGACAGGGGAGTCCGGAGACCCAGTACTTC
CDR3: CASSWGQGSPETQYF
J: TRBJ2-5
size: NA
length: 15
V: TRBV11-2
D: TRBD1

DNA: TGTGCCAGTAGTTCGCCGAACAGGGGGCGACCTCAGCCCCAGCATTTT
CDR3: CASSSPNRGRPQPQHF
J: TRBJ1-5
size: once
length: 16
V: TRBV19
D: TRBD1

DNA: TGCGCCAGCAGCAGTAGCCCGGGGGGGCCAGATACGCAGTATTTT
CDR3: CASSSSPGGPDTQYF
J: TRBJ2-3
size: once
length: 15
V: TRBV5-1
D: TRBD2